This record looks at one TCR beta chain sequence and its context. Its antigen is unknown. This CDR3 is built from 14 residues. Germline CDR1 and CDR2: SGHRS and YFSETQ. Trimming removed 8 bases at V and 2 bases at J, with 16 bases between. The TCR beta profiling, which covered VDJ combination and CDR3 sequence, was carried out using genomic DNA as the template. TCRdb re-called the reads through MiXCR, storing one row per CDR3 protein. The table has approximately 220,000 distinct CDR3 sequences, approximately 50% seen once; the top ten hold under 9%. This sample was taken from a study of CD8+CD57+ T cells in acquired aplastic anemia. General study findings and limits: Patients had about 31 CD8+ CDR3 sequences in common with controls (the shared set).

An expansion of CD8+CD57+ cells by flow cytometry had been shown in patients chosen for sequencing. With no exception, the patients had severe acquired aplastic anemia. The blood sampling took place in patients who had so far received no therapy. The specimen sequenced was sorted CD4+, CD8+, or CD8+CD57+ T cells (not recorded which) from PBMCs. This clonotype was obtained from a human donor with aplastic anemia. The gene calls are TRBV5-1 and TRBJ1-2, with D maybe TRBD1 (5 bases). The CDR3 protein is CASNTGGENYGYTF. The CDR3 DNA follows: TGCGCCAGTAATACGGGGGGAGAAAACTATGGCTACACCTTC. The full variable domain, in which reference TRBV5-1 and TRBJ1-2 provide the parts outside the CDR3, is KAGVTQTPRYLIKTRGQQVTLSCSPISGHRSVSWYQQTPGQGLQFLFEYFSETQRNKGNFPGRFSGRQFSNSRSEMNVSTLELGDSALYLCASNTGGENYGYTFGSGTRLTVV.